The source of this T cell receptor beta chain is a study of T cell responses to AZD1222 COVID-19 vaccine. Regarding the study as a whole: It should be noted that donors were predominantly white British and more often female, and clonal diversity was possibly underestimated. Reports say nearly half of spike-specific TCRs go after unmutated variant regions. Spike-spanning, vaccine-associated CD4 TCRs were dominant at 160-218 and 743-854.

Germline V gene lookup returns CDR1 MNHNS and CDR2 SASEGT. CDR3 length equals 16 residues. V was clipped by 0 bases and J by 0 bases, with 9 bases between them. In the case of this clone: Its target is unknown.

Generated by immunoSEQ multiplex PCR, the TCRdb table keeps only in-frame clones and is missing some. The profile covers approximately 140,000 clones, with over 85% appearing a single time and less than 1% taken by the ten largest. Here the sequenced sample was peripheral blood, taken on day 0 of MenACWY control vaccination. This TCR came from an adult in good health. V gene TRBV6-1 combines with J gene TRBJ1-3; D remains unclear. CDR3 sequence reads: CASSEASWDSGNTIYF. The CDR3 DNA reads TGTGCCAGCAGTGAAGCGTCTTGGGACTCTGGAAACACCATATATTTT.